This T cell receptor beta chain was found in a study of PD-1 blockade in classical Hodgkin lymphoma. Some clones are missing from TCRdb's copy, which holds only in-frame ones; the method was immunoSEQ multiplex PCR. The sample lists about 7,300 clones, less than 80% occurring once. Every single patient, without exception, relapsed after autologous stem cell transplantation, and brentuximab vedotin exposure varied. The CDR3 sequence is 13 residues long. V gave up 5 bases and J gave up 0 bases, with 8 bases separating them. From germline, CDR1 is PRHDT and CDR2 FYEKMQ (reference sequence). This clone was seen only a few times.

The TCR was taken from a human donor with classical Hodgkin lymphoma. The chain is built from TRBV13 and TRBJ2-7, with D possibly being TRBD1 (6 bases). The sequencing used peripheral blood mononuclear cells (PBMCs), collected before the second cycle of nivolumab. CDR3 nucleotide sequence: TGTGCCAGCAGCCGGGACAACTCCTACGAGCAGTACTTC. It codes for CASSRDNSYEQYF.